The 4 T cell receptor beta chains presented below share a single source sample, sequenced in a study of vaccination effects on CD4 cells after COVID-19. TCRdb keeps only in-frame clones here, not all; method: immunoSEQ multiplex PCR. Of roughly 41,000 clones listed, around two thirds are singletons. The culture ran for 10 days before CD4+ T cells were isolated. Participants got two doses of BNT162b2 or mRNA-1273 vaccine. Antigens of these TCRs are unknown. Sequencing used CD4+ T cells from PBMCs cultured without peptide, obtained after COVID-19 vaccination. The receptors come from a human donor who received a COVID-19 vaccine.

V and J are TRBV10-3 and TRBJ2-7, with D possibly being TRBD1 or TRBD2 (5 bases each). V dropped 8 bases and J dropped 3 bases, with 20 bases sitting between them. This CDR3 is 15 amino acids long. CDR1 is ENHRY, CDR2 SYGVKD, per germline. The CDR3 coding sequence is TGTGCCATCGCCAGGGAGATTCTATCAAACTACGAGCAGTACTTC. Its translation: CAIAREILSNYEQYF.

The chain joins TRBV24-1 to TRBJ2-3, with D perhaps given as TRBD1 or TRBD2 (5 bases each). V dropped 10 bases and J dropped 1 base, with 11 bases sitting between them. CDR3 length: 13 residues. CDR1 is KGHDR and CDR2 is SFDVKD in the germline V gene. CDR3 sequence (DNA): TGTGCCACACAACGGGACCGCACAGATACGCAGTATTTT. It encodes CATQRDRTDTQYF.

The CDR3 is CASSTSGVSGANVLTF. CDR3 DNA sequence: TGTGCCAGTAGTACTTCAGGGGTTTCAGGGGCCAACGTCCTGACTTTC. The chain recombines TRBV19 with TRBJ2-6; D possibly corresponds to TRBD1 (6 bases). V lost 4 bases to trimming and J lost 4 bases, with 14 bases between them. This CDR3 spans 16 amino acids. Germline assignment: CDR1 LNHDA and CDR2 SQIVND (reference sequence).

The gene calls are TRBV18 and TRBJ1-1; D may be TRBD1 (6 bases). Trimming left V 3 bases short and J 5 bases short, with 10 bases between. The germline V gene encodes CDR1 KGHSH and CDR2 LQKENI. The length of the CDR3 is 13 residues. The CDR3 loop reads CASSPGGWTEAFF. Here the CDR3 DNA reads TGTGCCAGCTCACCGGGGGGCTGGACTGAAGCTTTCTTT. The full variable domain, its missing parts supplied by reference TRBV18 and TRBJ1-1, is NAGVMQNPRHLVRRRGQEARLRCSPMKGHSHVYWYRQLPEEGLKFMVYLQKENIIDESGMPKERFSAEFPKEGPSILRIQQVVRGDSAAYFCASSPGGWTEAFFGQGTRLTVV.